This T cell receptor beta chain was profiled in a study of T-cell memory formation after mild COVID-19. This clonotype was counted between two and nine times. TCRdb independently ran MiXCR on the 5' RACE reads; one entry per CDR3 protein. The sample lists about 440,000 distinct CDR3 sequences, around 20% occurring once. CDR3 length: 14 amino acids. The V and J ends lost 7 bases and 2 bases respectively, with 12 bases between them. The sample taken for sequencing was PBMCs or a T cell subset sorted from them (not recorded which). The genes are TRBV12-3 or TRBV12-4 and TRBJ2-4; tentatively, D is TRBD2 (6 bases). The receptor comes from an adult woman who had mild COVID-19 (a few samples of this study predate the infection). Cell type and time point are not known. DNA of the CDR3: TGTGCCAGCACCCTGGGGGGAACCAAAAACATTCAGTACTTC. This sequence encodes CASTLGGTKNIQYF.